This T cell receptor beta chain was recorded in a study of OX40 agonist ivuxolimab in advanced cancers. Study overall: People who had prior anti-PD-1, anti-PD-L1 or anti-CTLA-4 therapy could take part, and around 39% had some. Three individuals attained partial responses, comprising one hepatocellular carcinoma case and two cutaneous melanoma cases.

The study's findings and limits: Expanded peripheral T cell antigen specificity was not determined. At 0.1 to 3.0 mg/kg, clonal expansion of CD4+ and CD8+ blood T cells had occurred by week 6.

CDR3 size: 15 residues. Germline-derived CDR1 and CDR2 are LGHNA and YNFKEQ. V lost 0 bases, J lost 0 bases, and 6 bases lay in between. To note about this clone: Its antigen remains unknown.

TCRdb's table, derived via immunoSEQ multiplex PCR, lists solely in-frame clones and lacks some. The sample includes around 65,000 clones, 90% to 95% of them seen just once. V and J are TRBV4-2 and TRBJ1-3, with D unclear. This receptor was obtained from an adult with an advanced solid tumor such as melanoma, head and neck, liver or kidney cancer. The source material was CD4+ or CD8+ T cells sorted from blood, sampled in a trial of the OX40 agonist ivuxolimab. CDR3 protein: CASSQDRSSGNTIYF. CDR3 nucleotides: TGTGCCAGCAGCCAAGACAGAAGCTCTGGAAACACCATATATTTT.